This T cell receptor beta chain stems from a study of T cell responses to AZD1222 COVID-19 vaccine. Study observations and caveats: The reported proportion of spike-specific TCRs targeting unmutated variant regions was nearly half. Possibly, clonal diversity was underestimated; donors were largely white British and included more females.

CDR1 and CDR2 from the germline V gene are MNHEY and SMNVEV (reference sequence). The CDR3 spans 12 residues. This clone came up a few times. The antigen is unknown. The germline gene is not matched at one end of the junction; a read error may be the cause. This table comes from immunoSEQ multiplex PCR, and its TCRdb copy is limited to in-frame clones, with some not included. The data contain 150,000 or so clones, about nine tenths of them singletons. The receptor was isolated from an adult who received the AZD1222 COVID-19 vaccine. The starting material was peripheral blood, obtained 28 days after the second AZD1222 dose. The chain couples TRBV27 to TRBJ2-7, with TRBD1 as a possible D gene (6 bases). Here the CDR3 DNA reads TGTGCCAGCAGTTTAAATGGGGGCCCCCCGGTTTTC. Protein sequence: CASSLNGGPPVF.